This T cell receptor (beta chain) derives from a study of shared clonotypes between healthy human individuals. Per germline, CDR1 SGHVS and CDR2 FNYEAQ. This CDR3 comprises 11 residues. V was shortened by 5 bases and J by 8 bases, with 9 bases between the two germline ends. An even split of each subset's genomic DNA across several immunoSEQ plates was performed. TCRdb's copy holds only in-frame clones and misses some; the assay was immunoSEQ multiplex PCR. The sample has hundreds of thousands of clones; around 96% are singletons. Sequencing was done on a sample of naive CD4+ T cells sorted from blood. The subset was: CD45RA+ positively selected. The rearrangement links TRBV7-6 to TRBJ1-2; D is possibly TRBD1 (6 bases). This clonotype was sampled from a woman aged 30 to 39 in good health. As DNA, the CDR3 is TGTGCCAGCAGCGTACAGGGCGGCTACACCTTC. It translates to CASSVQGGYTF.